This is a list of T cell receptor beta chains from one sample in a study of metastatic and nonmetastatic thyroid tumors. TCRdb re-called the PCR reads through MiXCR. The table has some 41,000 clones, 28% seen once. The material sequenced was blood. Receptors originate from a male donor with papillary thyroid cancer or a benign thyroid nodule (not recorded which). Some clones in this sample may be carry-over from other donors' samples. Each CDR3 is given with its conserved first and last residue. Fields, in order: D gene, J gene, clone size, V gene, CDR3 protein, CDR3 DNA. The D gene is left open where the match is weak. Some rows have no size entry. The others give once, few or many, or a class for an expanded clone.

d_gene: -; j_gene: TRBJ2-5; abundance: many; v_gene: TRBV29-1; CDR3aa: CSVPVWVQYF; CDR3nt: TGCAGCGTCCCTGTTTGGGTCCAGTACTTC
d_gene: TRBD2; j_gene: TRBJ2-7; abundance: -; v_gene: TRBV20-1; CDR3aa: CSASGTSGRGSYEQYF; CDR3nt: TGCAGTGCCTCTGGGACTAGCGGGAGAGGTTCCTACGAGCAGTACTTC
d_gene: -; j_gene: TRBJ1-4; abundance: many; v_gene: TRBV28; CDR3aa: CASSRKNEKLFF; CDR3nt: TGTGCCAGCAGCCGGAAAAATGAAAAACTGTTTTTT
d_gene: TRBD1; j_gene: TRBJ2-7; abundance: few; v_gene: TRBV6-5; CDR3aa: CASSYQTGVAYEQYF; CDR3nt: TGTGCCAGCAGTTACCAGACAGGGGTTGCCTACGAGCAGTACTTC
d_gene: -; j_gene: TRBJ1-1; abundance: -; v_gene: TRBV20-1; CDR3aa: CSARPTFAASEAFF; CDR3nt: TGCAGTGCCCGTCCAACGTTCGCGGCGTCTGAAGCTTTCTTT
d_gene: -; j_gene: TRBJ1-2; abundance: -; v_gene: TRBV3-1; CDR3aa: CASSKAFRAAGYGYTF; CDR3nt: TGTGCCAGCAGCAAAGCATTTCGGGCGGCAGGCTATGGCTACACCTTC
d_gene: TRBD2; j_gene: TRBJ2-3; abundance: many; v_gene: TRBV3-1; CDR3aa: CASSLETSGYTDTQYF; CDR3nt: TGTGCCAGCAGCCTAGAGACTAGCGGCTACACAGATACGCAGTATTTT
d_gene: -; j_gene: TRBJ1-1; abundance: many; v_gene: TRBV29-1; CDR3aa: CSVYGSTEAFF; CDR3nt: TGCAGCGTTTATGGAAGTACTGAAGCTTTCTTT
d_gene: TRBD1; j_gene: TRBJ2-1; abundance: -; v_gene: TRBV13; CDR3aa: CASTAEGQGNEQFF; CDR3nt: TGTGCCAGCACAGCGGAGGGACAGGGGAATGAGCAGTTCTTC
d_gene: TRBD1; j_gene: TRBJ2-3; abundance: many; v_gene: TRBV4-2; CDR3aa: CASSQGTGGADTQYF; CDR3nt: TGTGCCAGCAGCCAAGGGACAGGGGGCGCAGATACGCAGTATTTT
d_gene: -; j_gene: TRBJ1-5; abundance: many; v_gene: TRBV5-1; CDR3aa: CASSPGPAGNQPQHF; CDR3nt: TGCGCCAGCAGCCCCGGGCCTGCGGGCAATCAGCCCCAGCATTTT
d_gene: -; j_gene: TRBJ1-1; abundance: once; v_gene: TRBV28; CDR3aa: CDSSLTGILNTEAFF; CDR3nt: TGTGACAGCAGTTTAACAGGGATCTTGAACACTGAGGCTTTCTTT
d_gene: TRBD1; j_gene: TRBJ1-3; abundance: few; v_gene: TRBV9; CDR3aa: CASSPRTGGSGNTIYF; CDR3nt: TGTGCCAGCAGCCCGCGGACAGGGGGCTCTGGAAACACCATATATTTT
d_gene: -; j_gene: TRBJ2-5; abundance: many; v_gene: TRBV11-3; CDR3aa: CASSFGPQETQYF; CDR3nt: TGTGCCAGCAGCTTTGGCCCTCAAGAGACCCAGTACTTC
d_gene: TRBD2; j_gene: TRBJ2-2; abundance: many; v_gene: TRBV7-3; CDR3aa: CASSYSGENTGELFF; CDR3nt: TGTGCCAGCAGCTATAGCGGGGAGAACACCGGGGAGCTGTTTTTT
d_gene: TRBD1; j_gene: TRBJ1-6; abundance: -; v_gene: TRBV19; CDR3aa: CASSRLAGGDRSPLHF; CDR3nt: TGTGCCAGTAGTAGACTGGCAGGGGGCGATAGATCACCCCTCCACTTT
d_gene: -; j_gene: TRBJ2-7; abundance: -; v_gene: TRBV20-1; CDR3aa: CSGDMGPYEQYF; CDR3nt: TGCAGTGGAGACATGGGTCCCTACGAGCAGTACTTC
d_gene: TRBD1; j_gene: TRBJ1-1; abundance: -; v_gene: TRBV20-1; CDR3aa: CSAKDRGFLNTEAFF; CDR3nt: TGCAGTGCTAAAGACAGGGGATTTTTAAACACTGAAGCTTTCTTT
d_gene: -; j_gene: TRBJ2-7; abundance: few; v_gene: TRBV6-1; CDR3aa: CASSGGGAESLEQYF; CDR3nt: TGTGCCAGCAGCGGCGGAGGGGCGGAAAGTCTCGAGCAGTACTTC
d_gene: -; j_gene: TRBJ2-7; abundance: medium-sized; v_gene: TRBV20-1; CDR3aa: CSAFGTQESYEQYF; CDR3nt: TGCAGTGCCTTTGGGACGCAAGAGTCCTACGAGCAGTACTTC
d_gene: TRBD1; j_gene: TRBJ2-7; abundance: -; v_gene: TRBV28; CDR3aa: CATTVTGTGTFGYEQYF; CDR3nt: TGTGCCACCACCGTAACCGGGACAGGGACTTTCGGTTATGAGCAGTACTTC
d_gene: TRBD2; j_gene: TRBJ2-1; abundance: -; v_gene: TRBV24-1; CDR3aa: CATSDSVAGGAYNEQFF; CDR3nt: TGTGCCACCAGTGATTCTGTAGCGGGAGGGGCCTACAATGAGCAGTTCTTC
d_gene: TRBD2; j_gene: TRBJ2-1; abundance: -; v_gene: TRBV20-1; CDR3aa: CSALGGLAGIGEQFF; CDR3nt: TGCAGTGCATTGGGGGGACTAGCGGGAATAGGTGAGCAGTTCTTC
d_gene: -; j_gene: TRBJ2-1; abundance: many; v_gene: TRBV28; CDR3aa: CASRRAGTGNYNEQFF; CDR3nt: TGTGCCAGCAGACGCGCCGGGACGGGGAACTACAATGAGCAGTTCTTC
d_gene: TRBD1; j_gene: TRBJ1-1; abundance: once; v_gene: TRBV18; CDR3aa: CASSFSYRGNTEAFF; CDR3nt: TGTGCCAGCTCATTTAGTTACAGGGGGAACACTGAAGCTTTCTTT
d_gene: -; j_gene: TRBJ2-1; abundance: many; v_gene: TRBV2; CDR3aa: CASKAWGGTYNEQFF; CDR3nt: TGTGCCAGCAAGGCCTGGGGAGGCACCTACAATGAGCAGTTCTTC
d_gene: TRBD1; j_gene: TRBJ1-1; abundance: many; v_gene: TRBV20-1; CDR3aa: CSASRGQGGIGTEAFF; CDR3nt: TGCAGTGCTAGTAGGGGACAGGGGGGGATCGGCACTGAAGCTTTCTTT
d_gene: -; j_gene: TRBJ2-5; abundance: -; v_gene: TRBV7-2; CDR3aa: CASSSTATPYF; CDR3nt: TGTGCCAGCAGCTCGACAGCTACCCCCTACTTC
d_gene: -; j_gene: TRBJ2-7; abundance: medium-sized; v_gene: TRBV28; CDR3aa: CASTGTAYRASYEQYF; CDR3nt: TGTGCCAGCACCGGGACGGCATATAGAGCATCCTACGAGCAGTACTTC